The 15 T cell receptor beta chains below all came from one sample that was sequenced in a study of control samples from healthy donors and cancer patients. Data came from immunoSEQ multiplex PCR; TCRdb stores just in-frame clones and leaves some out. Counted here are about 70,000 clones, nearly 85% occurring once; the ten biggest clones make up under 30%. Sequencing was done on a sample of blood. These receptor sequences come from a man aged 50 or older in good health.

The J gene is TRBJ1-5, the V gene TRBV21-1; TRBD1 reflects the table's D call only, with no check against the DNA. TRBV21-1 is termed a pseudogene. The CDR3 covers 17 residues. The CDR3 region has the DNA TGTGCCAGCAGTCGCTTGACAGGCGATTATAGCAATCAGCCCCAGCATTTT. Its protein is CASSRLTGDYSNQPQHF.

This chain connects TRBV3-1 (or the pseudogene TRBV3-2) to TRBJ2-2; the match to TRBD1 covers 11 bases. Germline CDR1 LGHDT, CDR2 YNNKEL (reference sequence). The CDR3 loop spans 15 amino acids. V lost 6 bases, J lost 6 bases, and 6 bases stayed unmatched. In DNA form, the CDR3 reads TGTGCCAGCAGGTTACCGGGACAGGGGGCCGGGGAGCTGTTTTTT. Encoded protein: CASRLPGQGAGELFF.

This chain joins TRBV27 and TRBJ1-4; tentatively, D is TRBD1 (5 bases). Germline CDR1 and CDR2: MNHEY and SMNVEV (reference sequence). The CDR3 loop spans 15 amino acids. Trimming cost V 7 bases and J 1 base, with 13 bases left between them. CDR3 DNA: TGTGCCAGCACTCTACGAAGGGGAACTAATGAAAAACTGTTTTTT. Protein product: CASTLRRGTNEKLFF.

The V and J genes are TRBV7-3 and TRBJ2-3; D might be TRBD1 or TRBD2, each matching 5 bases. In germline, CDR1 is SGHTA, CDR2 FQGTGA. Between the trimmed V and J ends, which lost 2 bases and 6 bases, there was a span of 15 bases. The CDR3 runs to 15 residues. The DNA of the CDR3 is TGTGCCAGCAGCTTAGATCGACAGCCGGGGGATACGCAGTATTTT. Protein product: CASSLDRQPGDTQYF.

The rearrangement joins TRBV30 to TRBJ1-1; D uncertain. In germline, CDR1 is GTSNPN, CDR2 SVGIG (reference sequence). V lost 3 bases, J lost 7 bases, and 15 bases lay in between. This CDR3 spans 13 amino acids. The CDR3 is CAWRSNLHLEAFF. The CDR3 DNA is TGTGCCTGGAGATCCAACCTACACCTTGAAGCTTTCTTT. Combining the CDR3 with reference TRBV30 and TRBJ1-1 gives the whole variable domain SQTIHQWPATLVQPVGSPLSLECTVEGTSNPNLYWYRQAAGRGLQLLFYSVGIGQISSEVPQNLSASRPQDRQFILSSKKLLLSDSGFYLCAWRSNLHLEAFFGQGTRLTVV.

The CDR3 DNA reads TGTGCCAGCAGCTCCCTGGGACAGGGCCTTGGGACCCAGTACTTC. It codes for CASSSLGQGLGTQYF. This sequence joins TRBV7-3 and TRBJ2-5; 9 bases line up with TRBD1. Germline-derived CDR1 and CDR2 are SGHTA and FQGTGA. The J segment lost 7 bases and the V segment lost 4 bases, leaving 10 bases of the junction unmatched. The CDR3 length is 15 residues.

The chain joins TRBV7-8 to TRBJ1-4, with D unclear. Per the germline V gene, CDR1 is SGHVS and CDR2 is FQNEAQ. CDR3 length: 14 amino acids. Trimming took off 2 bases at V and 4 bases at J, with 8 bases between the two ends. The CDR3 protein is CASSLNRINEKLFF. CDR3 in DNA: TGTGCCAGCAGCTTAAATAGGATTAATGAAAAACTGTTTTTT. The whole variable domain, remainder taken from reference TRBV7-8 and TRBJ1-4, is GAGVSQSPRYKVAKRGQDVALRCDPISGHVSLFWYQQALGQGPEFLTYFQNEAQLDKSGLPSDRFFAERPEGSVSTLKIQRTQQEDSAVYLCASSLNRINEKLFFGSGTQLSVL.

The chain combines TRBV25-1 with TRBJ1-3; tentative D call: TRBD1 (6 bases). From germline, CDR1 is MGHDK and CDR2 SYGVNS. The ends were cut back, 2 bases at V and 5 bases at J, with 10 bases in the middle. This CDR3 has 14 amino acids. The CDR3 bases are TGTGCCAGCAGTGAAACAGGGAACAGAAACACCATATATTTT. Protein sequence: CASSETGNRNTIYF. Complete variable domain (other parts from reference TRBV25-1 and TRBJ1-3): EADIYQTPRYLVIGTGKKITLECSQTMGHDKMYWYQQDPGMELHLIHYSYGVNSTEKGDLSSESTVSRIRTEHFPLTLESARPSHTSQYLCASSETGNRNTIYFGEGSWLTVV.

The V gene is TRBV5-4, the J gene TRBJ2-3, with unresolved D. Trimming pared 2 bases from V and 0 bases from J, leaving 10 bases between. From germline, CDR1 is SGHNT and CDR2 YYREEE (reference sequence). CDR3 size: 15 residues. The CDR3 spells CASSFGGASTDTQYF. In nucleotides, the CDR3 is TGTGCCAGCAGCTTTGGCGGAGCTAGCACAGATACGCAGTATTTT.

This chain connects TRBV7-2 to TRBJ1-2; D is ambiguous. CDR3 length: 14 residues. Trimming removed 2 bases from V and 2 bases from J, with 9 bases in between. Germline CDR1 SGHTA, CDR2 FQGNSA. CDR3 in amino acids: CASSLRAENYGYTF. The CDR3 DNA reads as TGTGCCAGCAGCTTACGGGCAGAGAACTATGGCTACACCTTC.

The chain links TRBV2 to TRBJ2-7; D gene unclear. The CDR3 is 12 amino acids. Germline values: CDR1 SNHLY, CDR2 FYNNEI. With 11 bases removed from V and 4 bases from J, the gap between germline ends came to 15 bases. In nucleotides, the CDR3 is TGTGCCCTGGGTGTCAGGCGGTACGAGCAGTACTTC. The encoded protein is CALGVRRYEQYF.

The chain joins TRBV10-2 to TRBJ2-5, with TRBD2 matching 10 bases. The CDR3 sequence is 15 residues long. Germline-derived CDR1 and CDR2 are WSHSY and SAAADI. Unmatched junction bases numbered 4, after V lost 2 bases and J lost 4 bases. The DNA of the CDR3 is TGCGCCAGCAGTGAGGTAGCGGGAGGTGGAGAGACCCAGTACTTC. Translating it yields CASSEVAGGGETQYF.

V usage is TRBV18 and J usage is TRBJ2-3; maybe TRBD1 (5 bases). V shed 5 bases and J shed 4 bases, with 22 bases lying between them. This CDR3 has 17 amino acids. Germline V CDR1 and CDR2: KGHSH, LQKENI. DNA for the CDR3: TGTGCCAGCTCAACCCGACCTGGCAGGGCGTCGGCAGATACGCAGTATTTT. This translates into CASSTRPGRASADTQYF.

V gene TRBV11-3 combines with J gene TRBJ1-5; D gene unclear. The CDR3 spans 13 residues. Trimming stripped 2 bases from V and 0 bases from J, with 2 bases between. CDR1 is SGHNT, CDR2 YENEEA, per germline. The CDR3: CASSLNSNQPQHF. The CDR3 nucleotides read TGTGCCAGCAGCTTAAATAGCAATCAGCCCCAGCATTTT.

This chain joins TRBV5-1 and TRBJ2-2; TRBD2 matches 9 bases. Germline-derived CDR1 and CDR2 are SGHRS and YFSETQ. With V trimmed by 4 bases and J by 0 bases, 10 bases remained unmatched. The CDR3 totals 18 residues. This chain's CDR3 is CASSPWTSAVSNTGELFF. The DNA of the CDR3 is TGCGCCAGCAGCCCATGGACTAGCGCGGTTTCGAACACCGGGGAGCTGTTTTTT.